Below, one T cell receptor beta chain is given with its context. Its specificity is unknown. Germline and junction disagree at one end, which may indicate a read error. The CDR3 totals 13 residues. The germline V gene has CDR1 SGHDN and CDR2 FVKESK. These data originate in a study of liver allograft versus peripheral blood T cells. Study information: Blood and transplanted-liver T cell receptor repertoires from recipients were compared.

One entry per CDR3 protein results from TCRdb running MiXCR on the reads. The sample includes 3,000 or so distinct CDR3 sequences, approximately 16% of them seen just once. Broader study findings: T cell receptor repertoires inside liver allografts reportedly differed from those in peripheral blood.

The chain links TRBV14 to TRBJ1-1; D not resolved. The TCR was taken from a human patient who had a liver transplant. T cells may partly derive from the graft donor. DNA of the CDR3: TGTGCCAGTTCCTCTGGGTTGAACAATGAAGCTTTCTTT. This sequence encodes CASSSGLNNEAFF.